The sequence of this TCR beta chain was determined in a study of control samples from healthy donors and cancer patients. Data came from immunoSEQ multiplex PCR; TCRdb stores just in-frame clones and leaves some out. The profile shows under 450,000 clones, approximately 92% of them singletons. Germline trimming cut 5 bases from V and 4 bases from J; bases unmatched to any gene: 7. The CDR3 loop spans 14 amino acids. The germline V gene encodes CDR1 SGHRS and CDR2 YFSETQ. Sequencing was performed on PBMCs. The clonotype originates from a man in his forties with head and neck cancer. The rearrangement links TRBV5-1 to TRBJ1-1; TRBD1 agrees at 8 bases. DNA of the CDR3: TGCGCCAGCAGGCCGGACAGGGTTGGCACTGAAGCTTTCTTT. It codes for CASRPDRVGTEAFF.